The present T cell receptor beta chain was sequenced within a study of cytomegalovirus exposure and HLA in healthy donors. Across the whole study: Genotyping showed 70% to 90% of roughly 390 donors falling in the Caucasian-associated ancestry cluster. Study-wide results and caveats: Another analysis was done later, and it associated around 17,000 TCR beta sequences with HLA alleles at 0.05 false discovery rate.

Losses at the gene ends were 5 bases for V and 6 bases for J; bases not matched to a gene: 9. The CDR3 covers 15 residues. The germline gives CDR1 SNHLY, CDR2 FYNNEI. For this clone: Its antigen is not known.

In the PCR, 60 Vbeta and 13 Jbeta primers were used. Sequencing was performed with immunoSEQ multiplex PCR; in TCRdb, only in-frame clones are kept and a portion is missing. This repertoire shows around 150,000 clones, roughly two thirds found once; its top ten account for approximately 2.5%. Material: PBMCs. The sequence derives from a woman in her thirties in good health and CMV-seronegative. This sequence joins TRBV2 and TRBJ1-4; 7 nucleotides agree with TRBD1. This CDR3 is CASSLRQGTDEKLFF. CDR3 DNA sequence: TGTGCCAGCAGTCTTCGACAGGGCACGGATGAAAAACTGTTTTTT.